The TCR beta chain under discussion was sequenced for a study of Ad26.COV2.S vaccination and SARS-CoV-2 variants. The method was immunoSEQ multiplex PCR; TCRdb's version includes in-frame clones alone and lacks a portion of them. The repertoire consists of fewer than 300,000 clones, with approximately 87% occurring once and the leading ten covering about 3.1%. The treatment: about 20 received Ad26.COV2.S at low or high dose, single or two shots; 5 received placebo; per-sample allocation not given. Specimens were obtained on day 63 following the first vaccine or placebo injection. The ends were cut back, 3 bases at V and 12 bases at J, with 15 bases in the middle. This CDR3 is 12 amino acids long. Germline CDR1 reads SEHNR; CDR2 reads FQNEAQ (reference sequence).

The clonotype was recovered from a person aged 18-65 years who received the Ad26.COV2.S COVID-19 vaccine or a placebo. The sample in question was peripheral blood, obtained in a trial of Ad26.COV2.S vaccine versus placebo. This rearrangement joins TRBV7-9 to TRBJ2-7; no clear D. This chain's CDR3 is CASSFDGSRGYF. The CDR3 DNA is TGTGCCAGCAGCTTTGACGGCAGTCGAGGGTACTTC.